Listed below are T cell receptor beta chains from one sample, sequenced in a study of cytomegalovirus exposure and HLA in healthy donors. Data came from immunoSEQ multiplex PCR; TCRdb stores just in-frame clones and leaves some out. This sample carries roughly 180,000 clones, approximately 88% of them seen once, and the ten largest clones take about 1.2%. The source material was PBMCs. The receptors originated from a boy between 2 and 15 years old in good health and CMV-seronegative. The CDR3 runs from the conserved cysteine through the conserved F or W.

TRBJ2-7 TRBV18 CASSPATGGRYEQYF
TRBJ1-2 TRBV7-9 CASSLGGDYGYTF
TRBJ1-2 TRBV30 CAWAEYATALAYGYTF
TRBJ2-7 TRBV30 CAWSVQRAYEQYF
TRBJ1-1 TRBV30 CAWGARLGGKNTEAFF
TRBJ2-1 TRBV7-6 CASSSRQGIGNEQFF
TRBJ2-1 TRBV14 CASSQPKGEGPEGNNEQFF
TRBJ1-2 TRBV19 CASKTLDNYGYTF
TRBJ1-1 TRBV4-3 CASSQERDTEAFF
TRBJ1-4 TRBV7-2 CASRNTGTHEKLFF
TRBJ1-5 TRBV6-5 CASRPIQGGQPQHF